This T cell receptor delta chain was retrieved from a study of gamma-delta T cells after stem cell transplantation. TCRdb made new clone calls on the RT-PCR reads using CATT. This table has under 6,500 delta-chain clones, about 2.1% appearing once. V lost 0 bases and J lost 2; bases outside the gene matches: 8. The CDR3 spans 17 residues. Germline CDR1 GEAIGNYY, CDR2 EKD. In this sample, this clone turned up a few times. In the same sample, other DNA sequences code for this CDR3. The chain uses TRDV2 and TRDJ1; 10 nucleotides align to TRDD3. The TCR originated in a human donor. It is not recorded whose cells these are; they may come from a transplant donor. Material for sequencing was gamma-delta T cells. The chain's CDR3 is CACDTLLGDPPTDKLIF. CDR3 coding DNA: TGTGCCTGTGACACCCTACTGGGGGATCCACCGACCGATAAACTCATCTTT.